The sequence of this T cell receptor beta chain was determined in a study of graft-versus-host responses after intestinal transplantation. The overall study: Recipients uniformly received anti-thymocyte globulin induction, followed by tacrolimus and steroids for roughly 3 years.

Sequenced by immunoSEQ multiplex PCR; TCRdb stores in-frame clones only, minus some. The sample consists of roughly 38,000 clones, about 93% of them appearing once. Details on this clone: Its antigen is unidentified.

The V end was cut by 0 bases, the J end by 4 bases, with 6 bases between. Germline lookup yields CDR1 MGHRA and CDR2 YSYEKL. The length of the CDR3 is 13 residues. Study-level points and caveats: Investigators detected GvH clones in recipient marrow, with some emerging earlier in ileum or blood.

The sample in question was unstimulated CD8+ T cells sorted from spleen or lymph node cells, obtained before transplant. The TCR comes from a human donor who was the organ donor for an intestinal transplant. The gene calls are TRBV4-1 and TRBJ1-1; D unclear. This CDR3 is CASSQEEGTEAFF. CDR3 DNA sequence: TGCGCCAGCAGCCAAGAGGAGGGCACTGAAGCTTTCTTT.